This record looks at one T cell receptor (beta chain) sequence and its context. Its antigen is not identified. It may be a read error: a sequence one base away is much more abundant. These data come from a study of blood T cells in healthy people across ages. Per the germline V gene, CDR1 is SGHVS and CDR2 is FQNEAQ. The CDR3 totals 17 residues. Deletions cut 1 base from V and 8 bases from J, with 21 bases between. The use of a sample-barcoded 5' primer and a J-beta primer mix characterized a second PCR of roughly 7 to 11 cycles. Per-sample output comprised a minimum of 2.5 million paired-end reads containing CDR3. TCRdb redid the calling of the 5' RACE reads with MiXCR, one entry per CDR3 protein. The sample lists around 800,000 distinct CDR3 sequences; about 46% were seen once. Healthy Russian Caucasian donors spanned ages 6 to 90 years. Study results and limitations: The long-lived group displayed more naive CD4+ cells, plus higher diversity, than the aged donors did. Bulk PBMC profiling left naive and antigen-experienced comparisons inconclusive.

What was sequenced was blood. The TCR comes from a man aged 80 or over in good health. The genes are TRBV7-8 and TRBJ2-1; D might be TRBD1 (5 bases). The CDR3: CASSLDFGARGFDEQFF. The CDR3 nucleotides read TGTGCCAGCAGCTTAGATTTTGGGGCGAGAGGTTTTGATGAGCAGTTCTTC.